Listed here are 31 T cell receptor beta chains from one sample, sequenced in a study of blood T cell repertoires in COVID-19. Generated by immunoSEQ multiplex PCR, the TCRdb table keeps only in-frame clones and is missing some. The sample yields 150,000 to 200,000 clones, around four fifths seen once. Material: peripheral blood. All receptors derive from a woman aged 25 to 39 with acute or convalescent COVID-19.

The CDR3: CASSSQRTETDTQYF. Written as DNA, the CDR3 is TGTGCCAGCAGCTCTCAGCGGACGGAGACAGATACGCAGTATTTT. The rearrangement links TRBV7-9 to TRBJ2-3, with a weak D call TRBD2 (5 bases). In germline, CDR1 is SEHNR, CDR2 FQNEAQ (reference sequence). V was clipped by 4 bases and J by 3 bases, with 14 bases between them. The length of the CDR3 is 15 residues.

This clone appeared once. The rearrangement links TRBV18 to TRBJ2-2; 8 bases match TRBD1. J was trimmed by 4 bases and V by 3 bases; bases with no gene match: 7. CDR1 and CDR2 from the germline V gene are KGHSH and LQKENI. This CDR3 has 16 residues. CDR3 residues: CASSPERTGFTGELFF. CDR3 sequence (DNA): TGTGCCAGCTCACCTGAACGGACAGGGTTCACCGGGGAGCTGTTTTTT.

The chain links TRBV27 to TRBJ2-7, with D perhaps matching TRBD1 (6 bases). This CDR3 comprises 16 residues. Trimming shortened V by 8 bases and J by 2 bases, and 22 bases separated the two germline ends. Germline V lookup: CDR1 MNHEY, CDR2 SMNVEV (reference sequence). The CDR3 DNA follows: TGTGCCAGCCAAGATCGATTTTCGGGACAAGCCTACGAGCAGTACTTC. It translates to CASQDRFSGQAYEQYF.

V is TRBV3-1 (or the pseudogene TRBV3-2) and J is TRBJ2-3; D call uncertain. CDR1 LGHDT and CDR2 YNNKEL come from the germline V gene (reference sequence). V lost 1 base and J lost 2, with 7 bases in between. This CDR3 spans 14 amino acids. The DNA of the CDR3 is TGTGCCAGCAGCCAAGGACTCGTCACAGATACGCAGTATTTT. Translation: CASSQGLVTDTQYF.

V usage is TRBV30 and J usage is TRBJ2-1; TRBD2 matches 14 bases. CDR1 and CDR2 (germline): GTSNPN, SVGIG (reference sequence). The CDR3 length is 15 residues. V lost 2 bases and J lost 10; bases outside the gene matches: 7. The CDR3 bases are TGTGCCTGGAGTCCCGGGACTAGCGGGAGCAGGGAGCAGTTCTTC. Translated: CAWSPGTSGSREQFF.

The chain employs TRBV15 and TRBJ2-5, with TRBD1 identical over 10 bases. In germline, CDR1 is LNHNV, CDR2 YYDKDF (reference sequence). This CDR3 spans 20 amino acids. V lost 0 bases, J lost 5 bases, and 18 bases stayed unmatched. CDR3 protein: CATSRDLGQGRVTYRETQYF. Here the CDR3 DNA reads TGTGCCACCAGCAGAGATTTGGGACAGGGGCGAGTGACATATCGGGAGACCCAGTACTTC.

Here the CDR3 reads CASSPNRGGDQPQHF. DNA of the CDR3: TGTGCCAGCTCACCTAACAGGGGCGGGGATCAGCCCCAGCATTTT. This chain uses TRBV18 with TRBJ1-5; 7 nucleotides match TRBD1. With V trimmed by 3 bases and J by 5 bases, 7 bases remained unmatched. Germline assignment: CDR1 KGHSH and CDR2 LQKENI. The CDR3 spans 15 residues.

This clone showed up just once. This rearrangement joins TRBV6-6 to TRBJ1-2, with 8 bases identical to TRBD1. V lost 5 bases and J lost 7; bases outside the gene matches: 18. Germline-derived CDR1 and CDR2 are MNHNY and SVGAGI (reference sequence). This CDR3 has 17 amino acids. This CDR3 is CASSLTHNQGASGGYTF. The CDR3 DNA sequence: TGTGCCAGCAGTCTAACACATAATCAGGGGGCTTCGGGTGGCTACACCTTC.

The chain carries TRBV19 and TRBJ1-2; TRBD1 might be the D (5 bases). Trimming removed 0 bases from V and 4 bases from J, with 15 bases in between. CDR3 length: 16 amino acids. CDR1 is LNHDA, CDR2 SQIVND, per germline (reference sequence). CDR3 region: CASSIDWRQGGYGYTF. DNA for the CDR3: TGTGCCAGTAGTATAGACTGGAGGCAGGGAGGCTATGGCTACACCTTC.

The chain employs TRBV24-1 and TRBJ2-1; D might be TRBD2 (7 bases). This CDR3 region has 15 residues. V lost 4 bases and J lost 5, with 14 bases in between. Germline V gene data show CDR1 as KGHDR and CDR2 as SFDVKD. The CDR3 sequence: CATSDRRGGNNEQFF. Written as DNA, the CDR3 is TGTGCCACCAGTGACCGCAGGGGAGGGAACAATGAGCAGTTCTTC.

The rearrangement joins TRBV18 to TRBJ2-3, with TRBD2 matching over 8 bases. CDR3 length equals 15 residues. With 4 bases clipped from V and 2 bases from J, the junction kept 5 bases outside the gene matches. Germline values: CDR1 KGHSH, CDR2 LQKENI. In DNA, the CDR3 is TGTGCCAGCTCACTCGCGGGAGGATACACAGATACGCAGTATTTT. Its translation is CASSLAGGYTDTQYF.

The chain couples TRBV5-4 to TRBJ2-3, with 9 bases matching TRBD2. The CDR3 is 17 amino acids. Germline values: CDR1 SGHNT, CDR2 YYREEE (reference sequence). The J segment lost 0 bases and the V segment lost 4 bases, leaving 9 bases of the junction unmatched. CDR3: CASSPPVGLASTDTQYF. In DNA form, the CDR3 reads TGTGCCAGCAGCCCGCCCGTAGGACTAGCGAGCACAGATACGCAGTATTTT.

The V gene is TRBV10-1, the J gene TRBJ2-7; D gene uncertain. This CDR3 contains 13 residues. V shed 4 bases and J shed 4 bases, with 11 bases lying between them. In germline, CDR1 is WNHNN, CDR2 SYGVQD (reference sequence). The CDR3 here is CASSGNGLYEQYF. The CDR3 nucleotides read TGCGCCAGCAGTGGCAACGGTTTATACGAGCAGTACTTC.

This clone was seen more than once but under ten times. The chain carries TRBV19 and TRBJ1-2; the D is unclear. The CDR3 length is 13 residues. The V gene's germline CDR1 is LNHDA and CDR2 SQIVND (reference sequence). V lost 0 bases and J 7 bases, leaving 9 bases between the germline ends. Written as DNA, the CDR3 is TGTGCCAGTAGTATAGATTCCGGGTCTGGCTACACCTTC. Protein product: CASSIDSGSGYTF.

The gene calls are TRBV6-4 and TRBJ2-3; D remains ambiguous. The CDR3 consists of 15 residues. V dropped 4 bases and J dropped 2 bases, with 13 bases sitting between them. CDR1 is MRHNA and CDR2 is SNTAGT in the germline V gene. The CDR3, as DNA: TGTGCCAGCAGTGTCTCGACTGAATACACAGATACGCAGTATTTT. This sequence encodes CASSVSTEYTDTQYF.

The rearrangement uses TRBV19 and TRBJ1-1; no clear D. V lost 3 bases to trimming and J lost 4 bases, with 12 bases between them. The CDR3 covers 14 residues. Germline assignment: CDR1 LNHDA and CDR2 SQIVND (reference sequence). In DNA form, the CDR3 reads TGTGCCAGTAGTATGAATAGGGCGGGCACTGAAGCTTTCTTT. As protein: CASSMNRAGTEAFF. The full variable domain, completed using reference TRBV19 and TRBJ1-1, is DGGITQSPKYLFRKEGQNVTLSCEQNLNHDAMYWYRQDPGQGLRLIYYSQIVNDFQKGDIAEGYSVSREKKESFPLTVTSAQKNPTAFYLCASSMNRAGTEAFFGQGTRLTVV.

The rearrangement links TRBV19 to TRBJ1-1; the match to TRBD1 covers 9 bases. The CDR3 runs 15 residues. The J segment lost 4 bases and the V segment lost 5 bases, leaving 8 bases of the junction unmatched. CDR1 and CDR2 (germline): LNHDA, SQIVND (reference sequence). CDR3 sequence reads: CASSEQGAWSTEAFF. The CDR3 DNA sequence: TGTGCCAGTAGTGAACAGGGGGCTTGGAGCACTGAAGCTTTCTTT.

The V and J genes are TRBV3-1 (or the pseudogene TRBV3-2) and TRBJ1-5; D is ambiguous. CDR1 is LGHDT, CDR2 YNNKEL, per germline (reference sequence). V lost 4 bases, J lost 3 bases, and 10 bases lay in between. The CDR3 extends over 14 amino acids. This CDR3 is CASSRGPPNQPQHF. CDR3 DNA: TGTGCCAGCAGCCGAGGGCCACCCAATCAGCCCCAGCATTTT.

The chain employs TRBV7-9 and TRBJ1-2; 7 bases agree with TRBD1. The germline V gene has CDR1 SEHNR and CDR2 FQNEAQ (reference sequence). The CDR3 spans 14 residues. J lost 8 bases, V lost 4 bases, and 10 bases had no gene match. The CDR3 nucleotides read TGTGCCAGCAGCTCAGAGAGGGACAGTCTGGGCTACACCTTC. Protein: CASSSERDSLGYTF.

The chain recombines TRBV11-3 with TRBJ2-2; 7 positions agree with TRBD1. Trimming took 5 bases from V and 0 from J; bases not matched to a gene: 3. The CDR3 length is 15 residues. Germline V lookup: CDR1 SGHNT, CDR2 YENEEA. The CDR3 spells CASSLGQTNTGELFF. Written as DNA, the CDR3 is TGTGCCAGCAGCCTGGGACAGACGAACACCGGGGAGCTGTTTTTT.

The V call is TRBV7-8, the J call TRBJ1-2, with D perhaps matching TRBD1 (5 bases). CDR3 size: 13 residues. The germline V gene encodes CDR1 SGHVS and CDR2 FQNEAQ. Trimming stripped 4 bases from V and 2 bases from J, with 8 bases between. In nucleotides, the CDR3 is TGTGCCAGCAGCTCGGACATAAACTATGGCTACACCTTC. This encodes CASSSDINYGYTF.

The chain combines TRBV10-1 with TRBJ1-1; D is undetermined. Germline values: CDR1 WNHNN, CDR2 SYGVQD (reference sequence). The V end lost 9 bases, the J end lost 4 bases, and 12 bases lay between the germline ends. This CDR3 has 12 amino acids. CDR3 loop: CARTRDCTEAFF. CDR3 in DNA: TGCGCCAGGACGAGGGATTGCACTGAAGCTTTCTTT.

The chain carries TRBV7-3 and TRBJ2-7; 7 bases are shared with TRBD2. Germline V lookup: CDR1 SGHTA, CDR2 FQGTGA. CDR3 length: 14 residues. The V and J ends lost 2 bases and 4 bases, in that order; junction bases with no gene match: 5. The CDR3 here is CASSLGAGEYEQYF. CDR3 nucleotides: TGTGCCAGCAGCTTAGGGGCGGGAGAGTACGAGCAGTACTTC.

This chain connects TRBV5-1 to TRBJ2-7; TRBD1 might be the D (5 bases). Trimming stripped 7 bases from V and 2 bases from J, with 19 bases between. The CDR3 has 15 residues. Germline CDR1 is SGHRS and CDR2 is YFSETQ. The CDR3 sequence is CASSRVRVIPYEQYF. CDR3 nucleotide sequence: TGCGCCAGCTCTAGGGTCAGGGTCATTCCCTACGAGCAGTACTTC.

This clone was recorded once. The junction departs from the called germline gene at one end, perhaps through a read error. This rearrangement joins TRBV7-8 to TRBJ2-5; 13 bases fit TRBD2. Germline V gene data show CDR1 as SGHVS and CDR2 as FQNEAQ. CDR3 length: 13 amino acids. This CDR3 is CASSLGLAGGLNF. CDR3 bases: TGTGCCAGCAGCTTAGGACTAGCGGGAGGACTCAACTTC.

This chain uses TRBV7-2 with TRBJ2-7; tentatively, D is TRBD2 (7 bases). Deletions cut 5 bases from V and 6 bases from J, with 17 bases between. CDR1 is SGHTA and CDR2 is FQGNSA in the germline V gene. The CDR3 spans 14 residues. The CDR3 DNA sequence: TGTGCCAGCAGCCACGTGGGAGGGGGGAGCGAGCAGTACTTC. Its protein is CASSHVGGGSEQYF.

This clone has just one count. The rearrangement uses TRBV5-4 and TRBJ1-1, with D unresolved. V lost 4 bases to trimming and J lost 6 bases, with 19 bases between them. This CDR3 is built from 15 residues. In germline, CDR1 is SGHNT, CDR2 YYREEE (reference sequence). CDR3 protein: CASSLTSSAPAEAFF. CDR3 in DNA: TGTGCCAGCAGCCTGACAAGCAGTGCCCCGGCTGAAGCTTTCTTT.

The chain combines TRBV20-1 with TRBJ2-1; D may be TRBD2 (6 bases). Trimming cost V 3 bases and J 10 bases, with 16 bases left between them. The germline V gene encodes CDR1 DFQATT and CDR2 SNEGSKA (reference sequence). This CDR3 is 13 amino acids long. The DNA of the CDR3 is TGCAGTGCTAGTGGGGCAATAGCGGTGGAGCAGTTCTTC. Its protein product is CSASGAIAVEQFF.

The DNA for the CDR3 is TGTGCCAGCAGCGTAGGGCATGCGGGGGGGGGCACAGATACGCAGTATTTT. Residues: CASSVGHAGGGTDTQYF. The V and J genes are TRBV9 and TRBJ2-3, with TRBD2 matching 9 bases. V lost 0 bases, J lost 1 base, and 6 bases stayed unmatched. This CDR3 has 17 residues. Germline CDR1 reads SGDLS; CDR2 reads YYNGEE.

In its sample, this clone was seen many times. The CDR3 DNA sequence: TGTGCCAGCAGGAAAGGGACAGGGGGCGCAGGGAGCAATCAGCCCCAGCATTTT. Translated, it gives CASRKGTGGAGSNQPQHF. The chain employs TRBV28 and TRBJ1-5, with 12 bases identical to TRBD1. The V segment lost 6 bases and the J segment 1 base; nucleotides outside the gene matches: 10. Germline CDR1 MDHEN, CDR2 SYDVKM. CDR3 length: 18 amino acids. Using reference TRBV28 and TRBJ1-5 for the parts outside the CDR3, the full variable domain is DVKVTQSSRYLVKRTGEKVFLECVQDMDHENMFWYRQDPGLGLRLIYFSYDVKMKEKGDIPEGYSVSREKKERFSLILESASTNQTSMYLCASRKGTGGAGSNQPQHFGDGTRLSIL.

V and J are TRBV27 and TRBJ2-3, with 7 positions matching TRBD2. Unmatched junction bases numbered 12, after V lost 6 bases and J lost 3 bases. This CDR3 is 16 amino acids long. Germline V lookup: CDR1 MNHEY, CDR2 SMNVEV (reference sequence). This CDR3 reads CASSRTGGWNTDTQYF. For the CDR3, the DNA is TGTGCCAGCAGCCGAACCGGGGGGTGGAATACAGATACGCAGTATTTT.